A single TCR beta chain is shown here with its context. Antigen: not known. The data derive from a study of beta chain features in type 1 diabetes. Background on the study: Over all samples combined, more than 90,000,000 sorted cells were examined.

Via the markers CD45RO/CCR7/CD25/CD127/CD95/CD27, stem cell-like memory, regulatory, central memory and naive CD4+ cells were sorted. The V end was cut by 6 bases, the J end by 1 base, with 9 bases between. Germline V gives CDR1 SQVTM, CDR2 ANQGSEA. The CDR3 spans 12 residues. Study-wide findings and caveats: Patients with type 1 diabetes carried fewer insertions and had more deletions at their VDJ junctions.

Isolated RNA was reverse transcribed in full, so expressed TCRB transcripts were sequenced. TCRdb's table, derived via immunoSEQ multiplex PCR, lists solely in-frame clones and lacks some. Among around 330,000 clones listed, 8% to 13% were seen once. This sequence joins TRBV29-1 and TRBJ1-1; D is unresolved. This receptor was identified in a woman aged 25 to 39 in good health. The source material was naive CD4+ T cells from blood. As DNA, the CDR3 is TGCAGCGTCCGAGGATGGAACACTGAAGCTTTCTTT. Residues: CSVRGWNTEAFF.